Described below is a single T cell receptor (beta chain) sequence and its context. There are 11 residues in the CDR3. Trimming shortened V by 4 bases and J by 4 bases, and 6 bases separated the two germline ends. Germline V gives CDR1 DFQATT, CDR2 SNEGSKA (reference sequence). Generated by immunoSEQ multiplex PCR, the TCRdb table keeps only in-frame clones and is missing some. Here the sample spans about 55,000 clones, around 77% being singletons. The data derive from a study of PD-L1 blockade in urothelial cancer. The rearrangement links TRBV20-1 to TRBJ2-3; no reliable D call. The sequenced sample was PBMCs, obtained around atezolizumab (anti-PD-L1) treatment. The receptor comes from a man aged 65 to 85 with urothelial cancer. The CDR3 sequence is CSAKLADTQYF. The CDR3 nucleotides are TGCAGTGCTAAGCTTGCAGATACGCAGTATTTT.